This T cell receptor beta chain is drawn from a study of response to subunit inactivated influenza vaccine. Points from the study as a whole: The study's authors posited that every seasonal influenza vaccination enlists few new T cells.

Each CDR3 protein is one row after TCRdb ran MiXCR on the RT-PCR reads. The table includes about 570,000 distinct CDR3 sequences, about 11% detected once. This clonotype was seen repeatedly, ten times or more. What it binds is not known. From germline, CDR1 is MDHEN and CDR2 SYDVKM. The CDR3 has 16 residues. V was clipped by 5 bases and J by 0 bases; unmatched bases: 5. These data were also filed under a second study, of T cells expressing NK-cell markers. As reported in that work: Synthesis of TCR beta cDNA relied on 5'RACE template switching carrying UMIs. The eight sequenced donors comprised seven who were HCMV-seropositive and one who was seronegative. Dominant NKG2C+ clonotypes accounted for roughly 1.0-7.5% of CD8+ T cells in about six donors. The CD3+CD56-NKG2C+ fraction was also led by these clonotypes in several donors.

Specimen: PBMCs from blood, collected on the day of vaccination. The chain recombines TRBV28 with TRBJ2-1, with TRBD2 matching over 9 bases. This receptor was taken from a man in his forties or fifties who received an inactivated influenza vaccine. The CDR3 sequence is CASSPTSGGSYNEQFF. CDR3 sequence (DNA): TGTGCCAGCAGTCCGACTAGCGGAGGCTCCTACAATGAGCAGTTCTTC.